The rows below give T cell receptor beta chains drawn from one sample of a study of human T cells and chemical hapten exposure. TCRdb recomputed calls from the RACE reads with MiXCR, one row per CDR3 protein. The repertoire consists of around 57,000 distinct CDR3 sequences, with approximately 11% occurring once and the leading ten covering around 1.8%. This specimen consisted of whole blood, obtained in connection with sensitization to the hapten diphenylcyclopropenone (DPC). The receptors originated from a woman in her thirties or forties with alopecia areata. Some clones in this sample may be carry-over from other donors' samples. Both conserved end residues are part of each CDR3.

J gene	CDR3 length	V gene	CDR3 protein
TRBJ1-4	15	TRBV7-6	CASSAGTGGVKKLFF
TRBJ1-6	15	TRBV7-8	CASSPTVMYNSPLHF
TRBJ2-7	15	TRBV9	CASSVVGTSEYEQYF
TRBJ1-2	13	TRBV25-1	CASSPRWNYGYTF
TRBJ1-5	10	TRBV6-6	CAAGNQPQHF
TRBJ1-1	14	TRBV15	CATSKATGATEAFF
TRBJ2-1	17	TRBV24-1	CATSDFFPNLPYNEQFF
TRBJ1-3	16	TRBV7-8	CASTRRRVVSGNTIYF
TRBJ2-5	14	TRBV9	CASSVGNPGETQYF
TRBJ2-3	15	TRBV6-5	CASSHRTSGTDTQYF
TRBJ2-5	16	TRBV21-1	CASSNEVDWRQETQYF